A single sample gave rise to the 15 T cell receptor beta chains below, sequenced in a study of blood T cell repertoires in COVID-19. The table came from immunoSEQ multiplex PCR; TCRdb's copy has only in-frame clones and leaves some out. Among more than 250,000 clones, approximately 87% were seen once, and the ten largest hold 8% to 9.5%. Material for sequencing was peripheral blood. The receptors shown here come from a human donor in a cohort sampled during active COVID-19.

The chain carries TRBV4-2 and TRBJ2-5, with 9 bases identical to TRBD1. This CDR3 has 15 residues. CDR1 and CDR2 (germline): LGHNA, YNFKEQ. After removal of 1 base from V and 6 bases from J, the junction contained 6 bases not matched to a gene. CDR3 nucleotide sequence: TGTGCCAGCAGCCAAGTTCTGGACAGGGGTCAGACCCAGTACTTC. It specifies CASSQVLDRGQTQYF.

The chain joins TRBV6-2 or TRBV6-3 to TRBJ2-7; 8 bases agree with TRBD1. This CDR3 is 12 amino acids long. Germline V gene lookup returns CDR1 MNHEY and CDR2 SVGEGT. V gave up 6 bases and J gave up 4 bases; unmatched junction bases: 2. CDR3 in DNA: TGTGCCAGCAGCCAGGGGGCTTACGAGCAGTACTTC. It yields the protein CASSQGAYEQYF.

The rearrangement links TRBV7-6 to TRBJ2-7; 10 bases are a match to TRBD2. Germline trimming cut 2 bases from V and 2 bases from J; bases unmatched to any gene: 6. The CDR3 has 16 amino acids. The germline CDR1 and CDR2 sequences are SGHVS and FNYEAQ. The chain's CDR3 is CASSLSLAGEAYEQYF. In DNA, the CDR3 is TGTGCCAGCAGCTTAAGCCTAGCGGGGGAGGCCTACGAGCAGTACTTC.

CDR3 loop: CASSRGTDYEQYF. As DNA, the CDR3 is TGTGCCAGCAGCCGCGGGACCGACTACGAGCAGTACTTC. The chain recombines TRBV11-1 with TRBJ2-7; possible D gene TRBD2, 6 bases. With 5 bases removed from V and 3 bases from J, the gap between germline ends came to 11 bases. This CDR3 is built from 13 residues. Germline-derived CDR1 and CDR2 are SGHAT and FQDESV (reference sequence).

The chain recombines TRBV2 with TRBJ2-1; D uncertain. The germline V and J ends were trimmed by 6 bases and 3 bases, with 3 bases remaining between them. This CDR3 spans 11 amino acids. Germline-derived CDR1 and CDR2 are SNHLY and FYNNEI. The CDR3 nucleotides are TGTGCCAGCAGCAACTACAATGAGCAGTTCTTC. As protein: CASSNYNEQFF.

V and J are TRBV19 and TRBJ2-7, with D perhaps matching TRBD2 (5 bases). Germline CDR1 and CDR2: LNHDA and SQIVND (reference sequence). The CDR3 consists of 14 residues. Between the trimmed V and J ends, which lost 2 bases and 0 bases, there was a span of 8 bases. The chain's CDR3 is CASSIYEGSYEQYF. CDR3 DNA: TGTGCCAGTAGTATATATGAGGGCTCCTACGAGCAGTACTTC.

The CDR3 sequence: CASSQHPMTDSSYNEQFF. CDR3 bases: TGTGCCAGCAGCCAGCACCCTATGACAGACAGCTCCTACAATGAGCAGTTCTTC. V gene TRBV4-2 combines with J gene TRBJ2-1, with a tentative D call TRBD1 (5 bases). Trimming removed 3 bases from V and 0 bases from J, with 18 bases in between. Looked up from germline, CDR1 is LGHNA and CDR2 is YNFKEQ. The CDR3 has 18 amino acids.

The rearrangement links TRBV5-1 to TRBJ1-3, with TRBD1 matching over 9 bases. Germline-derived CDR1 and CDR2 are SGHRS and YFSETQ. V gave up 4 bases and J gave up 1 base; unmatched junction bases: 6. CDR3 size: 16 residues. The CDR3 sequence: CASSLTQGASGNTIYF. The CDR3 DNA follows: TGCGCCAGCAGCCTTACACAGGGGGCATCTGGAAACACCATATATTTT.

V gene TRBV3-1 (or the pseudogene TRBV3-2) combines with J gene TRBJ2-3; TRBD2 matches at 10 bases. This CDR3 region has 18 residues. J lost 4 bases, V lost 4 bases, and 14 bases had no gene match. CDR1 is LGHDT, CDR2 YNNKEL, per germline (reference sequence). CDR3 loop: CASSPRGGAGGQSDTQYF. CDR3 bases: TGTGCCAGCAGCCCCCGAGGGGGAGCGGGGGGGCAGTCAGATACGCAGTATTTT.

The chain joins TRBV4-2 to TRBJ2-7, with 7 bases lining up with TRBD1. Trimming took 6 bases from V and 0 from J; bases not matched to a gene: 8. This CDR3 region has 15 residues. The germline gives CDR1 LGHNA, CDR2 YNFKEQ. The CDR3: CASRRGTADSYEQYF. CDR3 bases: TGTGCCAGCAGACGTGGGACAGCAGACTCCTACGAGCAGTACTTC.

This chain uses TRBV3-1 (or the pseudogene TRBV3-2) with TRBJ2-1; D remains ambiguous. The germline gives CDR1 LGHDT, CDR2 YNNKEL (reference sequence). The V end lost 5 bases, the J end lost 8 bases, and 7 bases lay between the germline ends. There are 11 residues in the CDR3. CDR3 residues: CASSLHDEQFF. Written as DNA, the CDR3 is TGTGCCAGCAGCTTACACGATGAGCAGTTCTTC.

As DNA, the CDR3 is TGCGCCAGCAGCAAAACAGGGGGACGCTACAATGAGCAGTTCTTC. It yields the protein CASSKTGGRYNEQFF. This chain uses TRBV5-1 with TRBJ2-1, with 8 positions matching TRBD1. The germline V gene has CDR1 SGHRS and CDR2 YFSETQ. The CDR3 loop spans 15 amino acids. V lost 4 bases and J lost 3; bases outside the gene matches: 6.

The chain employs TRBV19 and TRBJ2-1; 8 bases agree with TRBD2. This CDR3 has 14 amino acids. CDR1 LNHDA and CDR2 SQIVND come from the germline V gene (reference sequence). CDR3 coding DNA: TGTGCAACGGGGGGACGGGAGGGCCAGGGTGAGCAGTTCTTC. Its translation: CATGGREGQGEQFF.

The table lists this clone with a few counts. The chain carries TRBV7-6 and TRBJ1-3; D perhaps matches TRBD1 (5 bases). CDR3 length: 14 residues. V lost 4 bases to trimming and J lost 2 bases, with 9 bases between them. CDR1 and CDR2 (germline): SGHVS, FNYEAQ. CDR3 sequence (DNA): TGTGCCAGCAGCTCGGCAGGGACTGGAAACACCATATATTTT. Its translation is CASSSAGTGNTIYF. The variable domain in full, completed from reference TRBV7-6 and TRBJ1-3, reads GAGVSQSPRYKVTKRGQDVALRCDPISGHVSLYWYRQALGQGPEFLTYFNYEAQQDKSGLPNDRFSAERPEGSISTLTIQRTEQRDSAMYRCASSSAGTGNTIYFGEGSWLTVV.

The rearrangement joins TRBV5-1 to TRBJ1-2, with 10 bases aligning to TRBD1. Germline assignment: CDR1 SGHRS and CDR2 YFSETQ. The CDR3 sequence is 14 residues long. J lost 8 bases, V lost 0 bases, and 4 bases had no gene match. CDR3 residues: CASSLAGTGEGYTF. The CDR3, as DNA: TGCGCCAGCAGCTTGGCCGGGACAGGGGAAGGCTACACCTTC.